In its sample, the clone carrying this TCR beta chain was seen many times. TCRdb ran MiXCR on the 5' RACE reads and lists one entry per CDR3 protein. The sample holds about 340,000 distinct CDR3 sequences, about 15% seen once. The data were taken from a study of CD8 T cells in ankylosing spondylitis. This CDR3 is 12 amino acids long. Germline V gene data show CDR1 as SNHLY and CDR2 as FYNNEI. V lost 1 base to trimming and J lost 4 bases, with 4 bases between them. The sample was blood, either unsorted or a sorted T cell fraction (not recorded which). This receptor was identified in a male donor with ankylosing spondylitis or in good health (not recorded which). This chain links TRBV2 with TRBJ1-2; no reliable D call. CDR3: CASSEEGYGYTF. The DNA of the CDR3 is TGTGCCAGCAGTGAAGAAGGCTATGGCTACACCTTC.